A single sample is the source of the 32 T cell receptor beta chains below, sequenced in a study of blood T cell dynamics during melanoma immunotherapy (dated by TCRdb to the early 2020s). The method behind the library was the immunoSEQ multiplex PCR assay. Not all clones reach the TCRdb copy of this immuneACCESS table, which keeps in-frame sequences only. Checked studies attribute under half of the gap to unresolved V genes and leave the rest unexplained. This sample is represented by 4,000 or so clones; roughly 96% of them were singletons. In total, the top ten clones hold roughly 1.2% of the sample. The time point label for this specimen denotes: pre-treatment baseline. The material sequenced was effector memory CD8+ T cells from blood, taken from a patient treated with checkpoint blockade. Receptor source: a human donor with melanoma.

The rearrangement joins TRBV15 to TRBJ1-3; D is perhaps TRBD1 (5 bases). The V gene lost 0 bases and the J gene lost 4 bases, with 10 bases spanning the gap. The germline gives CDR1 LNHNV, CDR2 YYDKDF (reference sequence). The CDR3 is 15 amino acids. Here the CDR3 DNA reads TGTGCCACCAGCAGAGATCGTGGGGCCGGAAACACCATATATTTT. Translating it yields CATSRDRGAGNTIYF.

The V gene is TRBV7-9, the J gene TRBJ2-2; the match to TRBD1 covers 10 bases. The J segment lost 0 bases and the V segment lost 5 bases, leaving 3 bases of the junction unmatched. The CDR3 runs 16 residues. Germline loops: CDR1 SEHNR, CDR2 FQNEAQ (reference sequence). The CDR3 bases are TGTGCCAGCAGCGTGGGACAGGGGTCGAACACCGGGGAGCTGTTTTTT. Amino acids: CASSVGQGSNTGELFF.

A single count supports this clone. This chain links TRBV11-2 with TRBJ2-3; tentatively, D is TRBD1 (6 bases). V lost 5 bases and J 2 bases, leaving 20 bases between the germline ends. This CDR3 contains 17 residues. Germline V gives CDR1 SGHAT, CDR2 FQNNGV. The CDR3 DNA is TGTGCCAGCAGCGCCCTCCAGGGGCGCTTTTCCACAGATACGCAGTATTTT. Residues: CASSALQGRFSTDTQYF.

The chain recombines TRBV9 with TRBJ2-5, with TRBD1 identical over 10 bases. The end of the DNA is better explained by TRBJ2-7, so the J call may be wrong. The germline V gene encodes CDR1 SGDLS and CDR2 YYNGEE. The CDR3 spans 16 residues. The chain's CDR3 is CASSPSSGTGAYEQYF. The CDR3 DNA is TGTGCCAGCAGCCCCTCATCGGGGACAGGGGCCTACGAGCAGTACTTC.

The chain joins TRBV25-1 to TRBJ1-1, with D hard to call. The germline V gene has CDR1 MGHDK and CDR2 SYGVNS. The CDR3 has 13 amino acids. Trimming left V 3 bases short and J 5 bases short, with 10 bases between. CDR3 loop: CASSDEGRTEAFF. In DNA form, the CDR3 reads TGTGCCAGCAGTGACGAGGGTCGGACTGAAGCTTTCTTT. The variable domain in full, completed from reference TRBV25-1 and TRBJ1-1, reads EADIYQTPRYLVIGTGKKITLECSQTMGHDKMYWYQQDPGMELHLIHYSYGVNSTEKGDLSSESTVSRIRTEHFPLTLESARPSHTSQYLCASSDEGRTEAFFGQGTRLTVV.

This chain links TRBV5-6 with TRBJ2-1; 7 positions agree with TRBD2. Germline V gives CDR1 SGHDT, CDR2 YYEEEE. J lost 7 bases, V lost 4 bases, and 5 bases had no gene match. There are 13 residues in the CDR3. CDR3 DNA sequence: TGTGCCAGCAGCCCCTGGGGGGGGAATGAGCAGTTCTTC. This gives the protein CASSPWGGNEQFF. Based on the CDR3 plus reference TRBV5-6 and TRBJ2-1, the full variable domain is DAGVTQSPTHLIKTRGQQVTLRCSPKSGHDTVSWYQQALGQGPQFIFQYYEEEERQRGNFPDRFSGHQFPNYSSELNVNALLLGDSALYLCASSPWGGNEQFFGPGTRLTVL.

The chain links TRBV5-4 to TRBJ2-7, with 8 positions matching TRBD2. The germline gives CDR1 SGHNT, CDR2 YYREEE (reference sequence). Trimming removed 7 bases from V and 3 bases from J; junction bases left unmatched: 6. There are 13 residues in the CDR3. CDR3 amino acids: CASGPGGSYEQYF. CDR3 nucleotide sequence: TGTGCCAGCGGCCCGGGGGGGAGCTACGAGCAGTACTTC. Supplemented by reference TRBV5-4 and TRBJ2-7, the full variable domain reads ETGVTQSPTHLIKTRGQQVTLRCSSQSGHNTVSWYQQALGQGPQFIFQYYREEENGRGNFPPRFSGLQFPNYSSELNVNALELDDSALYLCASGPGGSYEQYFGPGTRLTVT.

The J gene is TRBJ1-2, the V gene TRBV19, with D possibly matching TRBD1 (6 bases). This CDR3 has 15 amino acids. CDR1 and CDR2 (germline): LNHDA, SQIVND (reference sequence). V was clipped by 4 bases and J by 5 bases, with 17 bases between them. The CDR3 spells CASSRAPAGDYGYTF. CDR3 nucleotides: TGTGCCAGTAGTAGGGCCCCTGCAGGGGATTATGGCTACACCTTC.

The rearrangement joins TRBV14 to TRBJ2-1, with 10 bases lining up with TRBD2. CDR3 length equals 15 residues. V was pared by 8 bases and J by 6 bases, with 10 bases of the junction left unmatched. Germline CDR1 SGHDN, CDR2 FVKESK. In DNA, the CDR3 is TGTGCCAGCGCCGCGGACCAGCGGGAGGGCAATGAGCAGTTCTTC. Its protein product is CASAADQREGNEQFF.

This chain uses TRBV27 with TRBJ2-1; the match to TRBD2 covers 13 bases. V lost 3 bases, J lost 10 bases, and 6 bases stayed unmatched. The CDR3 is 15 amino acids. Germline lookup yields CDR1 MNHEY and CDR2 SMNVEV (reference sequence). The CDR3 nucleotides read TGTGCCAGCAGTTTCGGACTAGCGGGAGTACGGGAGCAGTTCTTC. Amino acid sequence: CASSFGLAGVREQFF.

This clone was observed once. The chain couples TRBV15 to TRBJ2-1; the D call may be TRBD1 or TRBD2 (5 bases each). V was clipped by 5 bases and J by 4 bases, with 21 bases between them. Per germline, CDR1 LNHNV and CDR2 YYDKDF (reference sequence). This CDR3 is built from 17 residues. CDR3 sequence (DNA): TGTGCCACCAGCGCAAAGGAACGGGACGAGATATACAATGAGCAGTTCTTC. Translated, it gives CATSAKERDEIYNEQFF.

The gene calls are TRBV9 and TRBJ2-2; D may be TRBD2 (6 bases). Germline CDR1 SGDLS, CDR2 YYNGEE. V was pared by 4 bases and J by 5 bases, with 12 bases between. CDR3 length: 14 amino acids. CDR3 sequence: CASSSSDWTGELFF. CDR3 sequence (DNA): TGTGCCAGCAGCTCTAGCGATTGGACCGGGGAGCTGTTTTTT.

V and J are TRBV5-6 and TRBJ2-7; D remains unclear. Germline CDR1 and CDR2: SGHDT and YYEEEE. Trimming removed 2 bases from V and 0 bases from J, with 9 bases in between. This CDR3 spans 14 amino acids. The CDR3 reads CASSLLSGSYEQYF. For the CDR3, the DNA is TGTGCCAGCAGCTTACTTTCGGGCTCCTACGAGCAGTACTTC. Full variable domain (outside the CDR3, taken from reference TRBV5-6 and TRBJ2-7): DAGVTQSPTHLIKTRGQQVTLRCSPKSGHDTVSWYQQALGQGPQFIFQYYEEEERQRGNFPDRFSGHQFPNYSSELNVNALLLGDSALYLCASSLLSGSYEQYFGPGTRLTVT.

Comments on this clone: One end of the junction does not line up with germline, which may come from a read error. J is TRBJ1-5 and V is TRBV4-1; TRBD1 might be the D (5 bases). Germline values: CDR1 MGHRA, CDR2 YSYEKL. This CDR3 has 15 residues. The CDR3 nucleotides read TGCGCCAGCAGCCCTCTGGGGGGTACCAATCAGCTCCAGCATTTT. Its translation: CASSPLGGTNQLQHF.

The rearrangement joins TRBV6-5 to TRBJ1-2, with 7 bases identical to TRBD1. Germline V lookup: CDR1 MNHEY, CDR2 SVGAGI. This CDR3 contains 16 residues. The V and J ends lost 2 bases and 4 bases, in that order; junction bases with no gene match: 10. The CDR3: CASSYLPVGQPYGYTF. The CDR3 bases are TGTGCCAGCAGTTACCTGCCTGTGGGACAGCCCTATGGCTACACCTTC.

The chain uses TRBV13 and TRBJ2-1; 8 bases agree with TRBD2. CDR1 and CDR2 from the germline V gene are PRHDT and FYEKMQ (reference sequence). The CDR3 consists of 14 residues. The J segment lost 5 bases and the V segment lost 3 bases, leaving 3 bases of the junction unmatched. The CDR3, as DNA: TGTGCCAGCAGCTTCACTAGCGGTCACAATGAGCAGTTCTTC. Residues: CASSFTSGHNEQFF.

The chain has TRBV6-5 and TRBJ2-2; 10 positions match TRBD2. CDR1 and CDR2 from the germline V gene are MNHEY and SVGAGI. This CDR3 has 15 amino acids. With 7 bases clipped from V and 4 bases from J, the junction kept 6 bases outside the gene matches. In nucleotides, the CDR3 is TGTGCCAGCACTCAGCGGGAGGGCCCCACCGGGGAGCTGTTTTTT. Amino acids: CASTQREGPTGELFF.

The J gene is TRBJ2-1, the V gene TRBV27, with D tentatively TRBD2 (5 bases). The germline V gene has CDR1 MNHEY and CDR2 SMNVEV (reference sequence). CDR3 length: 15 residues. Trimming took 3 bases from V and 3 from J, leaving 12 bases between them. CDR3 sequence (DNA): TGTGCCAGCAGTTTCTCCCGGACTTACTACAATGAGCAGTTCTTC. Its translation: CASSFSRTYYNEQFF.

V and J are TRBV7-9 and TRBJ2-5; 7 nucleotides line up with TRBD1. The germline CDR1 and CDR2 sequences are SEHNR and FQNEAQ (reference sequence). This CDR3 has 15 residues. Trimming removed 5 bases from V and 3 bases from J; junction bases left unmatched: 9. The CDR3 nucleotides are TGTGCCAGCAGCACCCCGGGACAGATAAAAGAGACCCAGTACTTC. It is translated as CASSTPGQIKETQYF.

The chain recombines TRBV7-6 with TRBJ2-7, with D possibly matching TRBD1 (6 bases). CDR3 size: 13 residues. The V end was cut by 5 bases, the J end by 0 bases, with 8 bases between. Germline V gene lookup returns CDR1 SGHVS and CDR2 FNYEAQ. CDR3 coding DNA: TGTGCCAGCAGCCCGGACAGCTCCTACGAGCAGTACTTC. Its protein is CASSPDSSYEQYF.

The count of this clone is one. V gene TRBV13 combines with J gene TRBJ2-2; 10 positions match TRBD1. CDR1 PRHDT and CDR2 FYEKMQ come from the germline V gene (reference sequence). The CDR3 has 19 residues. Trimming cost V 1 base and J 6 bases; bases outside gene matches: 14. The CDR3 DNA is TGTGCCAGCAGCTTAGCCACACCCATGACAGGGGGCATACCCGGGGAGCTGTTTTTT. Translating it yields CASSLATPMTGGIPGELFF.

The CDR3 sequence: CASSSRLLEQYF. The CDR3, as DNA: TGTGCCAGCAGCTCCCGCCTCTTAGAGCAGTACTTC. The rearrangement uses TRBV11-3 and TRBJ2-7, with D unclear. Trimming shortened V by 4 bases and J by 7 bases, and 11 bases separated the two germline ends. The CDR3 has 12 amino acids. Looked up from germline, CDR1 is SGHNT and CDR2 is YENEEA.

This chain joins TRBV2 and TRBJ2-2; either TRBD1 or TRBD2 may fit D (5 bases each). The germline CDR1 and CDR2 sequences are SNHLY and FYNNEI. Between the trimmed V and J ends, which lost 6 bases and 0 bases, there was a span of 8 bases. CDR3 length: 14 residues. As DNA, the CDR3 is TGTGCCAGCAGGGGACGGTCGAACACCGGGGAGCTGTTTTTT. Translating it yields CASRGRSNTGELFF.

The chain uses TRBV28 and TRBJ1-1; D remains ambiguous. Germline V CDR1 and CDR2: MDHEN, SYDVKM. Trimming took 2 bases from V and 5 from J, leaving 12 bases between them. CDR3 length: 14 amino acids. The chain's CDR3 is CASSLGLATTEAFF. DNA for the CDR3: TGTGCCAGCAGTTTAGGACTCGCGACGACTGAAGCTTTCTTT.

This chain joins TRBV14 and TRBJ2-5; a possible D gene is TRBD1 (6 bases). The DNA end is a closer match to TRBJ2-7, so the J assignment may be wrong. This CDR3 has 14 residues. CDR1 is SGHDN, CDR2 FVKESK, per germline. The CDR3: CASSLGRGRYEQYF. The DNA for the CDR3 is TGTGCCAGCAGCCTCGGCAGGGGCCGCTACGAGCAGTACTTC.

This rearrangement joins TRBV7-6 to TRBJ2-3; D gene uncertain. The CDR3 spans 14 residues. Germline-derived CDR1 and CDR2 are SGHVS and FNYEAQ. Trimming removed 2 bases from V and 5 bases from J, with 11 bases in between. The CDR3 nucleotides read TGTGCCAGCAGCTTACGGACCGCCGTAGATACGCAGTATTTT. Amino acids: CASSLRTAVDTQYF.

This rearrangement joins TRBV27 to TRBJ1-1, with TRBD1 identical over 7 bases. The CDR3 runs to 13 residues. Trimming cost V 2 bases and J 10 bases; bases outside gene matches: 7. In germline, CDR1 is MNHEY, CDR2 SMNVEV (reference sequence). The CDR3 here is CASSLRQGRVAFF. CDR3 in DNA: TGTGCCAGCAGTTTACGACAGGGAAGGGTAGCTTTCTTT.

The CDR3 is CASSYSSVTNYGYTF. The DNA of the CDR3 is TGTGCCAGCAGTTACTCGTCGGTCACTAACTATGGCTACACCTTC. The chain couples TRBV6-5 to TRBJ1-2; D is unresolved. The V end lost 0 bases, the J end lost 0 bases, and 8 bases lay between the germline ends. The CDR3 is made up of 15 amino acids. The germline gives CDR1 MNHEY, CDR2 SVGAGI.

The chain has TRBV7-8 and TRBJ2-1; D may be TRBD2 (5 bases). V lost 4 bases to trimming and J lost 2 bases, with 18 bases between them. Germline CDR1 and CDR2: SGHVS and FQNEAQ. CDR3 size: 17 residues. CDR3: CASSWGVRVQPYNEQFF. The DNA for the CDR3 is TGTGCCAGCAGCTGGGGAGTTCGGGTCCAACCCTACAATGAGCAGTTCTTC.

The DNA of the CDR3 is TGTGCCAGCAGCGTAGCTACAAAGGCGGTCCCGGGGTCTGGGGCCAACGTCCTGACTTTC. It is translated as CASSVATKAVPGSGANVLTF. The chain joins TRBV9 to TRBJ2-6, with a tentative D call TRBD2 (5 bases). This CDR3 has 20 residues. The germline CDR1 and CDR2 sequences are SGDLS and YYNGEE. V was shortened by 0 bases and J by 1 base, with 20 bases between the two germline ends.

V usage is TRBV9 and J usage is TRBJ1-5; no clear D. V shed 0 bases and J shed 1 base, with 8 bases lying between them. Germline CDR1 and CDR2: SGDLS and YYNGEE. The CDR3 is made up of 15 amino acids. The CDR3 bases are TGTGCCAGCAGCGTAGATGGAGGAAGCAATCAGCCCCAGCATTTT. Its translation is CASSVDGGSNQPQHF. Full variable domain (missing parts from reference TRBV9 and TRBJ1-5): DSGVTQTPKHLITATGQRVTLRCSPRSGDLSVYWYQQSLDQGLQFLIQYYNGEERAKGNILERFSAQQFPDLHSELNLSSLELGDSALYFCASSVDGGSNQPQHFGDGTRLSIL.

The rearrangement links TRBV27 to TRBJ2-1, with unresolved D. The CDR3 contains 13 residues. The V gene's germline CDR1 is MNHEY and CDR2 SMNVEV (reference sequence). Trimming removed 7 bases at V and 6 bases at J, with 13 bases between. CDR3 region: CASTTSSGNEQFF. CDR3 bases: TGTGCCAGCACCACCTCTAGTGGCAATGAGCAGTTCTTC.